This T cell receptor beta chain was sequenced in a study of memory B cells and T cells in multiple sclerosis. Study-wide results and caveats: Normalization was needed because clone-set size differences affected shared clonotype counts.

Separate sequencing covered autoproliferating (CFSE-dim) and non-proliferating (CFSE-high) T cells from stimulus-free culture. Cultures began with roughly 5x10^7 CFSE-labeled PBMCs, unstimulated for six to seven days, with replicate wells pooled. PBMCs were labeled with approximately 0.55 uM CFSE and cultured without exogenous stimuli. The ends lost 5 bases at V and 8 bases at J; junction bases unmatched: 9. Germline lookup yields CDR1 PRHDT and CDR2 FYEKMQ (reference sequence). CDR3 size: 14 residues. The data were produced by immunoSEQ multiplex PCR, yet TCRdb's version contains in-frame clones alone and is incomplete. The data contain about 46,000 clones, over 75% of them singletons. Details on this clone: Antigen unknown.

The sequencing sample was made of PBMCs from blood kept in culture. The rearrangement joins TRBV13 to TRBJ1-1; 9 nucleotides agree with TRBD1. This clonotype originated in a human donor with multiple sclerosis. The DNA of the CDR3 is TGTGCCAGCAGCCTACCCGGACAGGGGAAGGAAGCTTTCTTT. This translates into CASSLPGQGKEAFF.